This TCR beta chain was captured by sequencing in a study of response to subunit inactivated influenza vaccine. TCRdb called the RT-PCR reads again in MiXCR, with one record for every CDR3 protein. Of about 780,000 distinct CDR3 sequences detected, 15% to 20% appear once; the ten largest clones hold about a tenth. Study-wide results and limits: That few new T cells are recruited by each seasonal influenza vaccination was the authors' suggestion.

Note on this clonotype: What it binds is not known.

In germline, CDR1 is MNHNY, CDR2 SVGAGI (reference sequence). V dropped 8 bases and J dropped 2 bases, with 12 bases sitting between them. The CDR3 covers 13 residues. The TCR sequence derives from a man aged 45-65 years who received an inactivated influenza vaccine. The V gene is TRBV6-6, the J gene TRBJ2-5, with a tentative D call TRBD1 (6 bases). The material sequenced was PBMCs from blood, taken around 5 days after vaccination. The CDR3 nucleotides are TGTGCCAGCCAACGGACAGCTCAAGAGACCCAGTACTTC. Translated, it gives CASQRTAQETQYF.